This T cell receptor (beta chain) was documented in a study of T cell responses to AZD1222 COVID-19 vaccine (dated by TCRdb to the early 2020s). Context from the whole study: AZD1222 recipients with second doses at about 4 weeks or about 12 weeks were pooled, because spike-specific TCR depth and breadth did not differ between schedules. TCR sequencing was performed for 230 to 250 trial participants, of whom 200 to 210 were given two doses of AZD1222 and approximately 26 were given two doses of MenACWY control vaccine. Enrollment into the trials was organized by age into subgroups of 18-55, 56-69 and 70-plus years, and those subgroups contained roughly 150, 30 and 60 TCR-sequenced participants, respectively.

Concerning this clone: Its antigen is still unknown. Base-call qualities are not available, and no considerably larger clone is one nucleotide away.

Explained via the paper, the time point label denotes: baseline before first vaccination. Vaccinee samples came from UK trials COV001 and COV002, including a single-blind randomized controlled phase 2/3 trial of AZD1222 (ChAdOx1 nCoV-19) in healthy adults. Trial participant PBMC samples were collected at day 0 and day 28 after the second dose for TCRbeta chain sequencing. CDR1 MNHEY and CDR2 SMNVEV were looked up in the germline V gene (reference sequence). There are 14 amino acids in the CDR3, from cysteine to phenylalanine inclusive. Here the CDR3 DNA is all that survives: 42 bases in frame from base 1. The trim is 5 bases for V and 4 bases for J, with a gap of 15 bases between the germline ends. The research as a whole found: Conclusions about previously exposed vaccinees were limited because only six AZD1222 recipients were SARS-CoV-2 seropositive at baseline. The 56-69-year group was small, and its depth increase did not reach significance, likely because of low power. Reportedly, close to half of the unique spike-specific TCRs recognized epitopes lying outside the regions that are mutated in the B.1.351 and B.1.1.7 variants. A significant rise in spike-specific TCR breadth and depth was observed after two AZD1222 doses relative to day 0 and relative to MenACWY recipients. The vaccine-associated CD4 TCRs covered the entire spike protein, and the dominant responses fell in regions 160-218 and 743-854. Because no day 14 peak-response samples were available, repertoires were characterized only after the peak T cell response. Participants were mostly white British, with more females than males. The authors suggested clonal diversity may have been underestimated.

The CDR3 regions of human TCRbeta chains were subjected to immunosequencing. In the source study's methods: TCRs in the repertoires were matched against a reference library of SARS-CoV-2-specific TCRs that had been generated with the MIRA antigen-specificity platform. Breadth was defined as the fraction of unique TCRs that were SARS-CoV-2-associated. Depth was defined as the fraction of total T cells that were SARS-CoV-2-associated. Using the MIRA data, each spike-specific TCR was mapped to the spike region that the TCR reacts to and placed in a CD4 or CD8 class. Log10-transformed breadth and depth values were compared by one-way ANOVA with Sidak's multiple comparisons tests. TCRdb limited this immuneACCESS table to in-frame rearrangements with V and J called. A share of clones is missing; checked studies link under half to unresolved V genes, and the rest is unexplained. D and trimming were read from the DNA, whereas the V and J calls and clone size are those reported in that table. This sample is represented by about 140,000 clones; 92% of them were singletons. 4% to 5.5% of the sample belongs to the ten largest clones.

The rearranged segments are TRBV27 and TRBJ2-7; the D gene is perhaps TRBD2, from 6 matching bases. Sequencing used peripheral blood, obtained on day 0 of AZD1222 vaccination. The clonotype originates from an adult in good health. The CDR3 corresponds to CASSPFRERYEQYF. The sequenced DNA is TGTGCCAGCAGTCCCTTTCGGGAGCGGTACGAGCAGTACTTC.